These 27 T cell receptor beta chains were all obtained from the same sample, sequenced in a study of cytomegalovirus exposure and HLA in healthy donors. 60 Vbeta and 13 Jbeta primers were used in PCR. Only in-frame clones appear in the TCRdb table, and some are missing; sequencing was by immunoSEQ multiplex PCR. The table records about 150,000 clones, 75% to 85% of them present only once. The sequenced sample consisted of PBMCs. Source of these receptors: a human donor in good health.

The rearrangement uses TRBV5-1 and TRBJ2-5; 10 bases match TRBD1. Per germline, CDR1 SGHRS and CDR2 YFSETQ. Trimming removed 0 bases from V and 5 bases from J; junction bases left unmatched: 4. This CDR3 region has 15 residues. The CDR3 bases are TGCGCCAGCAGCTTGGCCGGGACAGGGGTGGAGACCCAGTACTTC. Its translation is CASSLAGTGVETQYF.

The rearrangement links TRBV6-5 to TRBJ2-1; 8 bases are shared with TRBD1. J was trimmed by 2 bases and V by 7 bases; bases with no gene match: 7. This CDR3 has 15 amino acids. Per germline, CDR1 MNHEY and CDR2 SVGAGI. The CDR3 reads CASTRDRGPYNEQFF. CDR3 bases: TGTGCCAGCACCAGAGACAGGGGCCCCTACAATGAGCAGTTCTTC.

The V gene is TRBV28, the J gene TRBJ2-7; TRBD1 matches at 7 bases. CDR1 and CDR2 from the germline V gene are MDHEN and SYDVKM. The CDR3 sequence is 15 residues long. The V gene end was trimmed by 6 bases and the J gene end by 2 bases; junction bases not matched to a gene: 10. This CDR3 is CASRPATGTAYEQYF. Here the CDR3 DNA reads TGTGCCAGCAGACCCGCTACCGGGACAGCCTACGAGCAGTACTTC.

The chain recombines TRBV7-9 with TRBJ2-7, with 7 bases fitting TRBD1. Trimming took 5 bases from V and 0 from J; bases not matched to a gene: 10. The CDR3 consists of 16 residues. Germline CDR1 and CDR2: SEHNR and FQNEAQ (reference sequence). In DNA form, the CDR3 reads TGTGCCAGCAGCGCCAGGACAGGCCTGACCTCCTACGAGCAGTACTTC. Translated: CASSARTGLTSYEQYF.

The chain links TRBV5-1 to TRBJ2-2, with 8 bases lining up with TRBD1. The germline gives CDR1 SGHRS, CDR2 YFSETQ. V dropped 4 bases and J dropped 1; count of bases not matched to a gene: 9. This CDR3 has 17 amino acids. DNA for the CDR3: TGCGCCAGCAGCCAAACACCGGGACAGGAGAACACCGGGGAGCTGTTTTTT. Residues: CASSQTPGQENTGELFF.

The count of this clone is one. This sequence joins TRBV27 and TRBJ2-6; 7 bases map to TRBD1. The CDR3 is 18 amino acids. The V and J ends lost 5 bases and 0 bases, in that order; junction bases with no gene match: 10. The germline CDR1 and CDR2 sequences are MNHEY and SMNVEV (reference sequence). In DNA form, the CDR3 reads TGTGCCAGCAGTCGGATTCAGGGGGAAGGCTCTGGGGCCAACGTCCTGACTTTC. Translated: CASSRIQGEGSGANVLTF.

This chain links TRBV25-1 with TRBJ1-6; 8 bases agree with TRBD1. V dropped 4 bases and J dropped 7; count of bases not matched to a gene: 3. The CDR3 consists of 14 residues. Germline assignment: CDR1 MGHDK and CDR2 SYGVNS. DNA of the CDR3: TGTGCCAGCAGTGGGACAGGGAGGAATTCACCCCTCCACTTT. It translates to CASSGTGRNSPLHF.

The chain is built from TRBV30 and TRBJ2-7, with TRBD2 matching 8 bases. CDR3 size: 13 residues. Germline lookup yields CDR1 GTSNPN and CDR2 SVGIG (reference sequence). Trimming took 2 bases from V and 2 from J; bases not matched to a gene: 2. CDR3 in DNA: TGTGCCTGGAGTAGCGGGGGAACCTACGAGCAGTACTTC. Translated, it gives CAWSSGGTYEQYF. Supplemented by reference TRBV30 and TRBJ2-7, the full variable domain reads SQTIHQWPATLVQPVGSPLSLECTVEGTSNPNLYWYRQAAGRGLQLLFYSVGIGQISSEVPQNLSASRPQDRQFILSSKKLLLSDSGFYLCAWSSGGTYEQYFGPGTRLTVT.

The chain links TRBV2 to TRBJ2-3, with a weak D call TRBD1 (6 bases). Germline V gives CDR1 SNHLY, CDR2 FYNNEI. This CDR3 is 15 amino acids long. Trimming shortened V by 6 bases and J by 0 bases, and 13 bases separated the two germline ends. In nucleotides, the CDR3 is TGTGCCAGCAGACGGCTAGGGGGTAGCACAGATACGCAGTATTTT. The encoded protein is CASRRLGGSTDTQYF.

This clone was seen only once. This chain joins TRBV6-6 and TRBJ1-5, with unresolved D. The CDR3 has 14 residues. CDR1 MNHNY and CDR2 SVGAGI come from the germline V gene (reference sequence). Deletions cut 0 bases from V and 6 bases from J, with 9 bases between. The CDR3 DNA reads as TGTGCCAGCAGTTACTCTCCGGGTAGTCAGCCCCAGCATTTT. As protein: CASSYSPGSQPQHF.

The rearrangement links TRBV30 to TRBJ1-2; 7 bases map to TRBD1. The CDR3 is made up of 12 amino acids. Germline values: CDR1 GTSNPN, CDR2 SVGIG (reference sequence). The ends lost 2 bases at V and 10 bases at J; junction bases unmatched: 7. The CDR3 reads CAWSQRDSDYTF. As DNA, the CDR3 is TGTGCCTGGAGTCAACGGGACAGTGACTACACCTTC.

V and J are TRBV12-2 and TRBJ2-7; the table assigns TRBD1, which was not confirmed against the DNA. TRBV12-2 is a pseudogene locus. The CDR3 has 13 amino acids. DNA for the CDR3: TGTGCAAGTCGCTCCAAACAGGAATACGAGCAGTACTTC. It yields the protein CASRSKQEYEQYF.

The V gene is TRBV6-1, the J gene TRBJ1-2; TRBD1 agrees at 7 bases. The V segment lost 2 bases and the J segment 3 bases; nucleotides outside the gene matches: 6. The CDR3 loop spans 15 amino acids. Germline values: CDR1 MNHNS, CDR2 SASEGT. In DNA, the CDR3 is TGTGCCAGCAGTGAAAATACAGGGGACGACTATGGCTACACCTTC. Protein: CASSENTGDDYGYTF.

V and J are TRBV7-9 and TRBJ2-7; 7 nucleotides match TRBD1. Unmatched junction bases numbered 6, after V lost 5 bases and J lost 5 bases. CDR1 is SEHNR, CDR2 FQNEAQ, per germline (reference sequence). This CDR3 is built from 13 residues. CDR3 loop: CASSPDRADEQYF. The CDR3 region has the DNA TGTGCCAGCAGCCCCGACAGGGCGGACGAGCAGTACTTC.

V gene TRBV28 combines with J gene TRBJ1-2, with 7 bases that match TRBD1. CDR3 length: 12 amino acids. Germline V lookup: CDR1 MDHEN, CDR2 SYDVKM. The V and J ends lost 8 bases and 2 bases, in that order; junction bases with no gene match: 2. The CDR3 loop is CASRTGNYGYTF. Written as DNA, the CDR3 is TGTGCCAGCCGGACAGGAAACTATGGCTACACCTTC.

This chain joins TRBV18 and TRBJ1-1, with 8 positions matching TRBD1. The CDR3 spans 13 residues. J gave up 6 bases and V 6 bases, and 6 bases lay outside the gene matches. The V gene's germline CDR1 is KGHSH and CDR2 LQKENI. CDR3 residues: CASSQGADAEAFF. The CDR3 bases are TGTGCCAGCTCGCAGGGGGCCGACGCTGAAGCTTTCTTT.

A note on this clone: The sample contains more than one DNA sequence encoding this CDR3. The V gene is TRBV27, the J gene TRBJ2-1; 12 positions agree with TRBD2. Trimming cost V 2 bases and J 7 bases; bases outside gene matches: 3. The CDR3 covers 15 residues. Looked up from germline, CDR1 is MNHEY and CDR2 is SMNVEV (reference sequence). The CDR3 DNA sequence: TGTGCCAGCAGTTTAGGCACTAGCGGGAGGAATGAGCAGTTCTTC. Translating it yields CASSLGTSGRNEQFF.

The chain recombines TRBV27 with TRBJ2-6; D is unclear. With 5 bases removed from V and 0 bases from J, the gap between germline ends came to 8 bases. The V gene's germline CDR1 is MNHEY and CDR2 SMNVEV (reference sequence). The length of the CDR3 is 15 residues. CDR3 sequence: CASSQQDSGANVLTF. The CDR3 DNA reads as TGTGCCAGCAGTCAGCAGGACTCTGGGGCCAACGTCCTGACTTTC.

The CDR3 loop is CASSSAGAGANVLTF. The DNA of the CDR3 is TGCGCCAGCAGCTCGGCGGGCGCTGGGGCCAACGTCCTGACTTTC. This chain joins TRBV5-1 and TRBJ2-6; D might be TRBD2 (5 bases). This CDR3 comprises 15 residues. V was cut by 3 bases and J by 2 bases, with 9 bases left in between. CDR1 SGHRS and CDR2 YFSETQ come from the germline V gene. The variable domain in full, completed from reference TRBV5-1 and TRBJ2-6, reads KAGVTQTPRYLIKTRGQQVTLSCSPISGHRSVSWYQQTPGQGLQFLFEYFSETQRNKGNFPGRFSGRQFSNSRSEMNVSTLELGDSALYLCASSSAGAGANVLTFGAGSRLTVL.

The genes are TRBV7-2 and TRBJ2-1, with 11 bases aligning to TRBD1. CDR1 is SGHTA, CDR2 FQGNSA, per germline. J lost 4 bases, V lost 4 bases, and 6 bases had no gene match. The CDR3 is 16 residues long. CDR3 nucleotides: TGTGCCAGCAGCTCGCGGACAGGGGGCGCATACAATGAGCAGTTCTTC. Translating gives CASSSRTGGAYNEQFF.

The chain uses TRBV28 and TRBJ2-5; D remains unclear. Germline assignment: CDR1 MDHEN and CDR2 SYDVKM. The CDR3 has 13 amino acids. Trimming pared 4 bases from V and 4 bases from J, leaving 10 bases between. The CDR3 loop is CASSSGARETQYF. The CDR3 nucleotides read TGTGCCAGCAGTTCCGGAGCTAGAGAGACCCAGTACTTC.

This clone was seen more than once but under ten times. The chain employs TRBV7-9 and TRBJ2-7; D is ambiguous. Trimming cost V 5 bases and J 3 bases, with 14 bases left between them. In germline, CDR1 is SEHNR, CDR2 FQNEAQ (reference sequence). There are 14 residues in the CDR3. The CDR3 sequence: CASSPREESYEQYF. Written as DNA, the CDR3 is TGTGCCAGCAGCCCCAGAGAGGAGAGCTACGAGCAGTACTTC.

The rearrangement links TRBV2 to TRBJ2-7, with 10 positions matching TRBD2. J was trimmed by 5 bases and V by 1 base; bases with no gene match: 2. Looked up from germline, CDR1 is SNHLY and CDR2 is FYNNEI. The CDR3 covers 14 residues. Here the CDR3 reads CASSEDLAGDEQYF. CDR3 nucleotide sequence: TGTGCCAGCAGTGAAGACCTAGCGGGGGACGAGCAGTACTTC.

This chain joins TRBV6-5 and TRBJ1-1; 7 bases are a match to TRBD1. Germline trimming cut 6 bases from V and 5 bases from J; bases unmatched to any gene: 6. The CDR3 runs to 13 residues. Germline V lookup: CDR1 MNHEY, CDR2 SVGAGI. Here the CDR3 reads CASRRQGGTEAFF. CDR3 sequence (DNA): TGTGCCAGCAGAAGACAGGGAGGTACTGAAGCTTTCTTT.

This chain connects TRBV2 to TRBJ2-7; weak D call: TRBD2 (6 bases). This CDR3 is built from 15 residues. Trimming took 0 bases from V and 6 from J, leaving 15 bases between them. CDR1 and CDR2 from the germline V gene are SNHLY and FYNNEI. Here the CDR3 reads CASSEAIAGGFEQYF. CDR3 nucleotides: TGTGCCAGCAGTGAAGCGATAGCCGGGGGTTTCGAGCAGTACTTC.

The chain links TRBV6-5 to TRBJ2-2, with D tentatively TRBD2 (5 bases). Trimming took 4 bases from V and 8 from J, leaving 11 bases between them. Germline V gene lookup returns CDR1 MNHEY and CDR2 SVGAGI. The length of the CDR3 is 13 residues. CDR3 in DNA: TGTGCCAGCAGTTTTGGTGGGAGAGGGGAGCTGTTTTTT. Translated, it gives CASSFGGRGELFF.

The chain carries TRBV7-8 and TRBJ1-2; TRBD1 aligns across 7 bases. Unmatched junction bases numbered 1, after V lost 1 base and J lost 8 bases. This CDR3 is 12 amino acids long. Germline CDR1 is SGHVS and CDR2 is FQNEAQ. CDR3 loop: CASSLVGGGYTF. CDR3 DNA: TGTGCCAGCAGCTTAGTAGGGGGCGGCTACACCTTC. The variable domain in full, with the rest retrieved from reference TRBV7-8 and TRBJ1-2, is GAGVSQSPRYKVAKRGQDVALRCDPISGHVSLFWYQQALGQGPEFLTYFQNEAQLDKSGLPSDRFFAERPEGSVSTLKIQRTQQEDSAVYLCASSLVGGGYTFGSGTRLTVV.